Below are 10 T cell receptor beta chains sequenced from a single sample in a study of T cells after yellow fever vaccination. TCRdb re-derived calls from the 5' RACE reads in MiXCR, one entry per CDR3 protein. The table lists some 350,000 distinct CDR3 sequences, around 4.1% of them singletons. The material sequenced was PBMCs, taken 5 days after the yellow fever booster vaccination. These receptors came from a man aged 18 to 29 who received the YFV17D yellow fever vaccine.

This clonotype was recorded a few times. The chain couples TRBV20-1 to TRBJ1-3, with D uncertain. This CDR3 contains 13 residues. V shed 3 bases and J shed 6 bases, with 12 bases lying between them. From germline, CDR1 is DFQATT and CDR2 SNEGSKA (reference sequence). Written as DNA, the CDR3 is TGCAGTGCTAGTCGTCCGACCACAAACACCATATATTTT. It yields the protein CSASRPTTNTIYF.

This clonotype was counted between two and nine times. The CDR3: CASSPLRGNSPLHF. In DNA, the CDR3 is TGCGCCAGCAGCCCCTTGAGGGGGAATTCACCCCTCCACTTT. This rearrangement joins TRBV5-1 to TRBJ1-6; weak D call: TRBD1 (6 bases). V was trimmed by 4 bases and J by 7 bases, leaving 12 bases between them. The germline gives CDR1 SGHRS, CDR2 YFSETQ. There are 14 residues in the CDR3.

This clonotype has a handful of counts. The CDR3 loop reads CASSWGTGGIPEAFF. CDR3 coding DNA: TGCGCCAGCAGCTGGGGGACAGGGGGTATCCCTGAAGCTTTCTTT. This chain uses TRBV5-1 with TRBJ1-1; 11 positions match TRBD1. Trimming took 3 bases from V and 6 from J; bases not matched to a gene: 7. The V gene's germline CDR1 is SGHRS and CDR2 YFSETQ. The CDR3 loop spans 15 amino acids.

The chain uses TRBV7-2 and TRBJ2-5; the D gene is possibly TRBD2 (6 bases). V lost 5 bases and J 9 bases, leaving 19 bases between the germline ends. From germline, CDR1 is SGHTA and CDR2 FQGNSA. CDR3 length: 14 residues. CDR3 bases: TGTGCCAGCAGCGGGGGGACCGGACCTTTGGCCCAGTACTTC. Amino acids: CASSGGTGPLAQYF.

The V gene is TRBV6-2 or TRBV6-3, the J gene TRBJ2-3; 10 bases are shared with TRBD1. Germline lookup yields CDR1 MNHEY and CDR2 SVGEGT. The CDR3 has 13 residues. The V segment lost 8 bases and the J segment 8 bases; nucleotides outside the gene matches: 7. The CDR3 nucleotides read TGTGCCAGCGGGAGACAGGGGGCAGTTACGCAGTATTTT. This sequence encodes CASGRQGAVTQYF.

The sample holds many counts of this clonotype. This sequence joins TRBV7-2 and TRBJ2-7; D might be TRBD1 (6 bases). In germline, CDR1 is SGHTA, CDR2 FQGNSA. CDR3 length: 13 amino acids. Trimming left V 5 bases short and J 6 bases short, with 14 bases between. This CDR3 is CASSLTGPSEQYF. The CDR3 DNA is TGTGCCAGCAGCCTGACAGGCCCCTCCGAGCAGTACTTC.

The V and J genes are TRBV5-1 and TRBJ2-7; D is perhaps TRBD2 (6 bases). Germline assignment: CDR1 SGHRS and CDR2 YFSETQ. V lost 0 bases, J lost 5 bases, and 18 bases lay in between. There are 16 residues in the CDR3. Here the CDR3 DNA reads TGCGCCAGCAGCTTGGCTTCGGGGAGTAGCGGACACGAGCAGTACTTC. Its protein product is CASSLASGSSGHEQYF.

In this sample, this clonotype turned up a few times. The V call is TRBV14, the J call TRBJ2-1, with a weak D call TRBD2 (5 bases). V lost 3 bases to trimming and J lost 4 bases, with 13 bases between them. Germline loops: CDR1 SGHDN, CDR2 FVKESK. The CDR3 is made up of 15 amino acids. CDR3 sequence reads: CASSQRNGGYNEQFF. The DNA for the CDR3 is TGTGCCAGCAGCCAGAGGAACGGCGGGTACAATGAGCAGTTCTTC.

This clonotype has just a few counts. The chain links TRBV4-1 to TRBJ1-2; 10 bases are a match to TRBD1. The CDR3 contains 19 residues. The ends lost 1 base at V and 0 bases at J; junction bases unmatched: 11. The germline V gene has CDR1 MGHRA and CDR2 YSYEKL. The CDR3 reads CASSQVLRDRGPANYGYTF. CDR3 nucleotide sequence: TGCGCCAGCAGCCAAGTTCTCCGGGACAGGGGTCCAGCTAACTATGGCTACACCTTC.

The CDR3 loop reads CASRDSGGTENNEQFF. For the CDR3, the DNA is TGTGCCAGCAGGGATAGCGGGGGGACAGAAAACAATGAGCAGTTCTTC. The V gene is TRBV11-2, the J gene TRBJ2-1; 10 nucleotides line up with TRBD2. This CDR3 comprises 16 residues. J lost 5 bases, V lost 6 bases, and 10 bases had no gene match. Germline CDR1 and CDR2: SGHAT and FQNNGV.